This TCR beta chain comes out of a study of PD-1 blockade in mismatch repair-deficient tumors (dated by TCRdb to about 2017). For context, the study as a whole: Between late 2013 and September 2016, the trial enrolled 86 consecutive patients with approximately eleven mismatch repair-deficient cancer types, every one of whom had been previously treated and was progressing. Tumor-associated T cell clones in the peripheral blood of patients responding to PD-1 blockade were tracked using deep sequencing of TCR CDR3 regions.

From the cysteine through the phenylalanine, the CDR3 covers 13 amino acids. Only the CDR3 DNA stays, 39 bases, in frame from base 1. Based on the germline V gene (reference sequence), the CDR1 and CDR2 sequences are LNHDA and SQIVND. Relative to germline, V is 9 bases shorter and J is 5 bases shorter, with 16 bases between their ends. With respect to this clone: No antigen is known for it. No base qualities exist here, and no much larger clone lies one base off it.

Findings and caveats that apply to the study as a whole: Tumor-resident clones, often undetectable in blood before treatment, expanded rapidly after pembrolizumab and then contracted, generally before radiologic responses.

Library generation was performed with the immunoSEQ multiplex PCR assay. Not all clones reach the TCRdb copy of this immuneACCESS table, which keeps in-frame sequences only. Checked studies attribute under half of the gap to unresolved V genes and leave the rest unexplained. For this sample the table gives approximately 79,000 clones, of which about four fifths were detected only once. The ten largest make up 5% to 6.5% of the sample. Mismatch repair deficiency was established in every enrolled patient by polymerase chain reaction or immunohistochemistry. TCR sequencing was performed for a few patients who responded to pembrolizumab therapy. Pembrolizumab PD-1 blockade was prospectively tested in advanced mismatch repair-deficient cancers, regardless of tissue of origin, in the phase II trial. Peripheral blood T cell samples were gathered serially, both before PD-1 blockade started and at multiple time points afterward. The timing of each blood sample was reported as weeks after the first dose of pembrolizumab.

The rearrangement joined TRBV19 to TRBJ1-1; the D gene cannot be named for sure. The sample consisted of peripheral blood, taken 44 weeks after starting pembrolizumab. The sequence was collected from an adult with mismatch repair-deficient cancer. The sequence in DNA is TGTGCCAGCCACACAACCTTGTCGACTGAAGCTTTCTTT. This yields the protein CASHTTLSTEAFF.